This T cell receptor beta chain was captured in a study of patients and donors after allogeneic stem cell transplantation. Deletions cut 3 bases from V and 5 bases from J, with 11 bases between. Germline V gene data show CDR1 as DFQATT and CDR2 as SNEGSKA (reference sequence). CDR3 size: 14 residues. Using its own MiXCR run on the RT-PCR reads, TCRdb lists one record per CDR3 protein. The data hold about 160,000 distinct CDR3 sequences, with about 24% observed a single time. This clonotype was counted only a few times. This receptor was identified in a human donor who was either an allogeneic HSCT recipient or a stem cell or donor lymphocyte infusion donor (not recorded which). It is not recorded whose cells these are; they may come from a transplant donor. What was sequenced was blood, either unsorted or a sorted T cell fraction (not recorded which). This chain uses TRBV20-1 with TRBJ1-6; D perhaps matches TRBD1 (6 bases). The CDR3: CSASPDSNNSPLHF. In nucleotides, the CDR3 is TGCAGTGCTAGCCCGGACAGCAATAATTCACCCCTCCACTTT.